This TCR beta chain was recovered during a study of lymphopenia after photon versus proton radiotherapy. Study-level results: Relative stability marked proton patients; photon patients lost diversity and naive cells. After lymphocyte nadir, photon-treated repertoires showed oligoclonal expansion, especially CD8+ Temra. Post-nadir TCR diversity decline inversely tracked overall survival among those who died. Only patients who died were analyzed for survival; proton advantage is unproven.

Data came from immunoSEQ multiplex PCR; TCRdb stores just in-frame clones and leaves some out. This sample has approximately 21,000 clones; less than 85% occur once, and the top ten carry around 19%. Trimming pared 0 bases from V and 4 bases from J, leaving 10 bases between. CDR3 length equals 15 residues. In germline, CDR1 is LNHNV, CDR2 YYDKDF (reference sequence). As for this clone: Its matching antigen is unknown.

The J gene is TRBJ2-1, the V gene TRBV15; D is unresolved. The source of this sequence is a man aged 55 to 69 with pancreatic cancer. The sequenced sample was peripheral blood, obtained from a patient treated with photon-based radiotherapy. The CDR3 region is CATSRDSIFYNEQFF. The DNA for the CDR3 is TGTGCCACCAGCAGAGACTCGATCTTTTACAATGAGCAGTTCTTC.